These 2 T cell receptor beta chains were sequenced from one sample in a study of T cell repertoires in cytomegalovirus infection. One entry per CDR3 protein results from TCRdb running MiXCR on the reads. The repertoire holds about 110,000 distinct CDR3 sequences, with 42% as singletons. Antigens of these TCRs are unknown. Source: CD8+ T cells from cultured PBMCs, taken from culture after CMV antigen stimulation. The receptor source for this set is a human donor in good health (CMV status not recorded). Some clones in this sample may be carry-over from other donors' samples.

The V gene is TRBV12-5, the J gene TRBJ2-1; 12 nucleotides line up with TRBD2. Germline CDR1 reads LGHNT; CDR2 reads FRNRAP. The V and J ends lost 6 bases and 7 bases, in that order; junction bases with no gene match: 7. CDR3 length: 15 residues. The CDR3 loop is CASGLSLAGGNEQFF. The CDR3 DNA reads TGTGCTAGTGGCCTCTCCCTAGCGGGGGGGAATGAGCAGTTCTTC.

This clonotype occurred a few times. The chain carries TRBV20-1 and TRBJ1-5, with 8 bases that match TRBD1. CDR1 is DFQATT and CDR2 is SNEGSKA in the germline V gene (reference sequence). The CDR3 sequence is 15 residues long. The V and J ends lost 6 bases and 1 base, in that order; junction bases with no gene match: 8. This CDR3 reads CSAVRQGRSNQPQHF. The CDR3 DNA follows: TGCAGTGCCGTGAGACAGGGGAGGAGCAATCAGCCCCAGCATTTT.